The count of the clone carrying this T cell receptor (beta chain) is one. The target antigen is unknown. CDR1 is GTSNPN, CDR2 SVGIG, per germline (reference sequence). The CDR3 is 14 amino acids. V gave up 1 base and J gave up 6 bases, with 16 bases separating them. The data derive from a study of Ad26.COV2.S vaccination and SARS-CoV-2 variants. The overall study: The vaccine Ad26.COV2.S was put into the muscle once, or twice with 56 days between. Notes on the study in general: After vaccination, reports described spike-specific CD8+ and CD4+ T cell responses as showing substantial breadth. With respect to non-spike TCR breadth, vaccine and placebo recipients were similar.

As to treatment: approximately 18 received Ad26.COV2.S at low or high dose, single or two shots; about 5 received placebo; per-sample allocation not given. Samples analyzed were those drawn on day 63 after the first vaccine or placebo injection. Immunization relied on an Ad26 vector, which expressed Wuhan-strain SARS-CoV-2 spike. Sequencing used immunoSEQ multiplex PCR; TCRdb keeps in-frame clones, though not all of them. The sample contains approximately 460,000 clones, 80% to 90% of which appear only once. This chain links TRBV30 with TRBJ2-7, with D perhaps given as TRBD1 or TRBD2 (5 bases each). Sequencing used peripheral blood, obtained in a trial of Ad26.COV2.S vaccine versus placebo. This clonotype was obtained from a person between 18 and 65 years old who received the Ad26.COV2.S COVID-19 vaccine or a placebo. CDR3 nucleotides: TGTGCCTGGAGTGGTACGGGACCCCCTTCCGAGCAGTACTTC. Translating it yields CAWSGTGPPSEQYF.